The clone carrying this T cell receptor (beta chain) was detected many times. Its antigen is undetermined. This sample is part of a study of T cells in Graves' hyperthyroidism and ophthalmopathy. General study points: A model using 13 V-J features told ophthalmopathy apart from stable hyperthyroidism. Researchers found most expanded thyroid clonotypes above 0.001 in blood as well.

Each ophthalmopathy patient scored at least 3 on the Clinical Activity Score and at least 4 on NOSPECS grade, with duration under 3 months. For the diagnoses, clinical symptoms, serum thyroxine and TRAb, thyroid ultrasound and orbital computed tomography were used. TCR beta CDR3 sequences were amplified from RNA transcripts. The primer set for the first-round RT-PCR of the TCR CDR3 was HTBI. Each CDR3 protein is one row after TCRdb ran MiXCR on the multiplex PCR reads. Altogether 700,000 or so distinct CDR3 sequences are present, approximately 14% being singletons, with the ten largest covering 9.5% to 15%. This clonotype was obtained from a woman between 45 and 60 years old with Graves' ophthalmopathy. The sequenced sample was blood.

For the CDR3, the DNA is TGTGCCAGCAGTCCAATGGACCGCTACGAGCAGTACTTC. Its translation is CASSPMDRYEQYF. The rearrangement links TRBV28 to TRBJ2-7; D is uncertain. Trimming pared 5 bases from V and 3 bases from J, leaving 11 bases between. The CDR3 extends over 13 amino acids. Germline V gene sequence: CDR1 MDHEN, CDR2 SYDVKM.